This T cell receptor beta chain was captured by sequencing in a study of T cell repertoires in ileal Crohn's disease. Assay: immunoSEQ multiplex PCR; the TCRdb copy retains only in-frame clones and omits some. The sample shows over 11,000 clones, roughly four fifths of them seen only once. V shed 2 bases and J shed 4 bases, with 11 bases lying between them. Germline CDR1 reads SGHAT; CDR2 reads FQNNGV. The CDR3 is 14 amino acids. Source material: ileal tissue. The V call is TRBV11-2, the J call TRBJ1-1; D possibly corresponds to TRBD1 (6 bases). This TCR was sampled from an adult with Crohn's disease. CDR3 DNA sequence: TGTGCCAGCAGCTTAATGGGGGCCAGCACTGAAGCTTTCTTT. It codes for CASSLMGASTEAFF. The full variable domain, in which reference TRBV11-2 and TRBJ1-1 provide the parts outside the CDR3, is EAGVAQSPRYKIIEKRQSVAFWCNPISGHATLYWYQQILGQGPKLLIQFQNNGVVDDSQLPKDRFSAERLKGVDSTLKIQPAKLEDSAVYLCASSLMGASTEAFFGQGTRLTVV.